A selection of T cell receptor beta chains follows, all from one sample in a study of blood T cell repertoires in COVID-19. Data came from immunoSEQ multiplex PCR; TCRdb stores just in-frame clones and leaves some out. Of under 300,000 clones in the sample, 86% were seen once. Input material: peripheral blood. The receptor set was obtained from a man aged 60 to 69 with acute or convalescent COVID-19. Both conserved end residues are part of each CDR3. Each record gives: clone size, D gene, J gene, V gene, CDR3 protein, CDR3 DNA. D genes are given only for firm matches. Expanded clones get a size class; other rows say once, few or many, or leave the size out.

>few|.|TRBJ1-2|TRBV7-9
CASSWGDPTDNGYTF
TGTGCCAGCAGCTGGGGGGACCCCACCGATAATGGCTACACCTTC
>.|.|TRBJ2-7|TRBV7-2
CASSLSPDGRRGEQYF
TGTGCCAGCAGCTTAAGCCCTGACGGGCGTCGGGGCGAGCAGTACTTC
>.|.|TRBJ1-1|TRBV11-3
CASSLKVVQGTEAFF
TGTGCCAGCAGCTTAAAAGTAGTACAGGGCACTGAAGCTTTCTTT
>.|TRBD1|TRBJ2-1|TRBV9
CASQQGYAYNEQFF
TGTGCCTCGCAACAGGGGTACGCCTACAATGAGCAGTTCTTC
>.|.|TRBJ2-6|TRBV19
CASSILGDVLTF
TGTGCCAGTAGTATCCTGGGCGACGTCCTGACTTTC
>.|.|TRBJ2-7|TRBV28
CASRALAGTYEQYF
TGTGCCAGCAGGGCCCTTGCGGGAACCTACGAGCAGTACTTC
>.|TRBD2|TRBJ2-7|TRBV19
CASSVGLANYEQYF
TGTGCCAGTAGTGTGGGACTAGCGAATTACGAGCAGTACTTC
>few|TRBD2|TRBJ2-1|TRBV7-2
CASSLSGRAGNNEQFF
TGTGCCAGCAGCCTTAGCGGGAGGGCCGGGAACAATGAGCAGTTCTTC
>.|TRBD1|TRBJ2-2|TRBV5-5
CASSLSQGAHTGELFF
TGTGCCAGCAGCTTGTCCCAGGGGGCGCACACCGGGGAGCTGTTTTTT
>.|TRBD1|TRBJ2-7|TRBV2
CASSIVDRNSTYEQYF
TGTGCCAGCAGTATAGTGGACAGGAACTCTACCTACGAGCAGTACTTC
>.|.|TRBJ1-2|TRBV7-2
CASSIGAGYTF
TGTGCCAGCAGCATAGGGGCTGGCTACACCTTC
>few|TRBD2|TRBJ2-7|TRBV27
CASSQGSGSSYEQYF
TGTGCCAGCAGTCAGGGTAGCGGGAGCTCCTACGAGCAGTACTTC
>.|TRBD1|TRBJ1-1|TRBV19
CASSTPGGRNTEAFF
TGTGCCAGTAGTACCCCAGGGGGCCGAAACACTGAAGCTTTCTTT
>few|TRBD2|TRBJ2-7|TRBV27
CASQGRLAGGSYEQYF
TGTGCCAGTCAGGGGCGACTAGCGGGAGGGTCCTACGAGCAGTACTTC
>.|.|TRBJ2-1|TRBV10-3
CAISRGSSYNEQFF
TGTGCCATCAGTAGAGGGAGCTCCTACAATGAGCAGTTCTTC
>.|.|TRBJ1-1|TRBV25-1
CASSQGPNTEAFF
TGTGCCAGCAGTCAGGGCCCGAACACTGAAGCTTTCTTT
>.|TRBD1|TRBJ2-1|TRBV19
CASARGSSYNEQFF
TGTGCCAGCGCCAGGGGGAGCTCCTACAATGAGCAGTTCTTC
>.|.|TRBJ2-7|TRBV3-1/TRBV3-2
CASSPLARHSYEQYF
TGTGCCAGCAGCCCCCTAGCGAGACACTCCTACGAGCAGTACTTC
>.|TRBD1|TRBJ1-1|TRBV19
CASSNLQGARTEAFF
TGTGCCAGTAGTAACCTACAGGGGGCGCGAACTGAAGCTTTCTTT
>.|.|TRBJ2-3|TRBV11-2
CASSALLDTQYF
TGTGCCAGCAGCGCACTCTTGGATACGCAGTATTTT
>.|.|TRBJ2-6|TRBV19
CASSRLGAGIYSGANVLTF
TGTGCCAGTAGTCGGTTAGGGGCAGGGATTTACTCTGGGGCCAACGTCCTGACTTTC
>.|.|TRBJ2-1|TRBV19
CASSIDSRASTGDNEQFF
TGTGCCAGTAGTATAGATTCCCGCGCGTCAACGGGGGACAATGAGCAGTTCTTC
>.|.|TRBJ1-6|TRBV6-1
CASSEIRSEGTLHF
TGTGCCAGCAGTGAAATTAGGTCGGAGGGCACCCTCCACTTT
>.|TRBD1|TRBJ2-1|TRBV6-4
CASSVSGRTGFDEQFF
TGTGCCAGCAGTGTATCGGGGCGGACAGGGTTCGATGAGCAGTTCTTC
>.|.|TRBJ1-1|TRBV18
CASSPQEDLEAFF
TGTGCCAGCTCACCACAGGAGGACCTCGAAGCTTTCTTT
>.|TRBD2|TRBJ2-1|TRBV2
CASRRLAGVKTSINNEQFF
TGTGCCAGCAGGCGGCTAGCGGGAGTGAAGACCTCGATCAACAATGAGCAGTTCTTC